These T cell receptor beta chains were read from a single sample in a study of cytomegalovirus exposure and HLA in healthy donors. The method was immunoSEQ multiplex PCR; TCRdb's version includes in-frame clones alone and lacks a portion of them. The profile shows about 260,000 clones, less than 95% of them singletons. Sequences were obtained from PBMCs. These receptor sequences come from a woman aged 25 to 45 in good health and CMV-seronegative. CDR3s include the opening cysteine and the closing phenylalanine or tryptophan. The order of the fields is clone size, J gene, V gene, D gene, CDR3 DNA, CDR3 protein. D genes are given only for firm matches. Rows give clone size only sometimes, using once, few, many, or a class for an expanded clone.

abundance: -
j_gene: TRBJ1-2
v_gene: TRBV4-3
d_gene: -
CDR3nt: TGCGCCAGCGCGGCAGGGGAAGGTGAAGGCTACACCTTC
CDR3aa: CASAAGEGEGYTF

abundance: -
j_gene: TRBJ2-7
v_gene: TRBV7-8
d_gene: -
CDR3nt: TGTGCCAGCAGCTTAGTTCCCTACGAGCAGTACTTC
CDR3aa: CASSLVPYEQYF

abundance: -
j_gene: TRBJ2-1
v_gene: TRBV30
d_gene: -
CDR3nt: TGTGCCTGGGAGGGGGGAACCTACAATGAGCAGTTCTTC
CDR3aa: CAWEGGTYNEQFF

abundance: -
j_gene: TRBJ2-7
v_gene: TRBV29-1
d_gene: -
CDR3nt: TGCAGCGTTGAAGACGCGAACAGCTACGAGCAGTACTTC
CDR3aa: CSVEDANSYEQYF

abundance: -
j_gene: TRBJ2-2
v_gene: TRBV28
d_gene: TRBD2
CDR3nt: TGTGCCAGCAGTTTATTCCCCCCACTAGCGGGAGAGTACACCGGGGAGCTGTTTTTT
CDR3aa: CASSLFPPLAGEYTGELFF

abundance: -
j_gene: TRBJ2-1
v_gene: TRBV5-1
d_gene: -
CDR3nt: TGCGCCAGCAGCTTGAACCTAGTCAATGAGCAGTTCTTC
CDR3aa: CASSLNLVNEQFF

abundance: -
j_gene: TRBJ1-5
v_gene: TRBV2
d_gene: -
CDR3nt: TGTGCCAGCAGTTTCTATAGCAATCAGCCCCAGCATTTT
CDR3aa: CASSFYSNQPQHF

abundance: -
j_gene: TRBJ1-2
v_gene: TRBV4-1
d_gene: -
CDR3nt: TGCGCCAGCAGCCAACCCTGGGACGGCGCCTATGGCTACACCTTC
CDR3aa: CASSQPWDGAYGYTF

abundance: -
j_gene: TRBJ2-2
v_gene: TRBV15
d_gene: -
CDR3nt: TGTGCCACCAGCAAGGGAGACTTTTACACCGGGGAGCTGTTTTTT
CDR3aa: CATSKGDFYTGELFF

abundance: once
j_gene: TRBJ2-7
v_gene: TRBV5-1
d_gene: TRBD1
CDR3nt: TGCGCCAGCAGCGTGACAGGGGGGTACGAGCAGTACTTC
CDR3aa: CASSVTGGYEQYF

abundance: -
j_gene: TRBJ1-5
v_gene: TRBV19
d_gene: -
CDR3nt: TGTGCCAGTAGGGGGAAACGGGACAATCAGCCCCAGCATTTT
CDR3aa: CASRGKRDNQPQHF

abundance: once
j_gene: TRBJ1-4
v_gene: TRBV19
d_gene: -
CDR3nt: TGTGCCAGTAGTATTTTTTCGGATAATGAAAAACTGTTTTTT
CDR3aa: CASSIFSDNEKLFF

abundance: -
j_gene: TRBJ2-7
v_gene: TRBV6-1
d_gene: -
CDR3nt: TGTGCCAGCAGTGAAATCGCAGGCGTTGAGCAGTACTTC
CDR3aa: CASSEIAGVEQYF

abundance: -
j_gene: TRBJ2-7
v_gene: TRBV5-6
d_gene: -
CDR3nt: TGTGCCAGCAGGCCTATTAGTGGCGAAGGGGACTACGAGCAGTACTTC
CDR3aa: CASRPISGEGDYEQYF

abundance: -
j_gene: TRBJ2-7
v_gene: TRBV11-2
d_gene: TRBD2
CDR3nt: TGTGCCAGCAGCTTACTAGCGGGAGGGCCGGGGGGCGAGCAGTACTTC
CDR3aa: CASSLLAGGPGGEQYF

abundance: -
j_gene: TRBJ2-5
v_gene: TRBV7-2
d_gene: TRBD2
CDR3nt: TGTGCCAGCAGCTTAGGCGCGCTAGCGGGGTCACAAGAGACCCAGTACTTC
CDR3aa: CASSLGALAGSQETQYF

abundance: -
j_gene: TRBJ2-2
v_gene: TRBV27
d_gene: TRBD2
CDR3nt: TGTGCCAGCAGCTCGGGACTAGCGGGAGTCACCGGGGAGCTGTTTTTT
CDR3aa: CASSSGLAGVTGELFF

abundance: -
j_gene: TRBJ1-1
v_gene: TRBV27
d_gene: -
CDR3nt: TGTGCCAGCAGTTTTGGCGATCAGAACACTGAAGCTTTCTTT
CDR3aa: CASSFGDQNTEAFF

abundance: -
j_gene: TRBJ1-1
v_gene: TRBV20-1
d_gene: -
CDR3nt: TGCAGTGCACAACTTAACACTGAAGCTTTCTTT
CDR3aa: CSAQLNTEAFF

abundance: -
j_gene: TRBJ2-3
v_gene: TRBV5-1
d_gene: TRBD2
CDR3nt: TGCGCCAGCAGCCCGGGACTAGCGGGCCCCACAGATACGCAGTATTTT
CDR3aa: CASSPGLAGPTDTQYF

abundance: -
j_gene: TRBJ2-1
v_gene: TRBV6-5
d_gene: -
CDR3nt: TGTGCCAGCAGTTCGGGTTCGCAAAAATACAATGAGCAGTTCTTC
CDR3aa: CASSSGSQKYNEQFF

abundance: -
j_gene: TRBJ2-1
v_gene: TRBV7-9
d_gene: TRBD2
CDR3nt: TGTGCCAGCAGCTTAGTATCGGCTCTAGCGGATGAGCAGTTCTTC
CDR3aa: CASSLVSALADEQFF

abundance: -
j_gene: TRBJ2-7
v_gene: TRBV27
d_gene: -
CDR3nt: TGTGCCAGCAGTTCCTTACAGGGCTACGAGCAGTACTTC
CDR3aa: CASSSLQGYEQYF

abundance: -
j_gene: TRBJ1-5
v_gene: TRBV11-2
d_gene: -
CDR3nt: TGTGCCAGCAGCTTAGGTTTTGGGAATCAGCCCCAGCATTTT
CDR3aa: CASSLGFGNQPQHF

abundance: once
j_gene: TRBJ2-1
v_gene: TRBV6-4
d_gene: -
CDR3nt: TGTGCCAGCAGTGACGGGGGCAGCCGATACAATGAGCAGTTCTTC
CDR3aa: CASSDGGSRYNEQFF

abundance: -
j_gene: TRBJ1-5
v_gene: TRBV7-8
d_gene: -
CDR3nt: TGTGCCAGCAGCCCCGGACATGGGGGGTCATATAGCAATCAGCCCCAGCATTTT
CDR3aa: CASSPGHGGSYSNQPQHF

abundance: -
j_gene: TRBJ2-4
v_gene: TRBV6-5
d_gene: -
CDR3nt: TGTGCCAGCAGTTACCTGAGTCGGGCCAAAAACATTCAGTACTTC
CDR3aa: CASSYLSRAKNIQYF

abundance: -
j_gene: TRBJ2-1
v_gene: TRBV5-6
d_gene: TRBD2
CDR3nt: TGTGCCAGCAGCTTGGGACTAGCGGGAGGGTACAATGAGCAGTTCTTC
CDR3aa: CASSLGLAGGYNEQFF

abundance: -
j_gene: TRBJ2-1
v_gene: TRBV29-1
d_gene: TRBD1
CDR3nt: TGCAGCGTGGAACCGGGGACAGGATCCTACAATGAGCAGTTCTTC
CDR3aa: CSVEPGTGSYNEQFF

abundance: -
j_gene: TRBJ2-5
v_gene: TRBV15
d_gene: -
CDR3nt: TGTGCCACCAGCAGAGCGGGGCGAGAGACCCAGTACTTC
CDR3aa: CATSRAGRETQYF

abundance: -
j_gene: TRBJ2-5
v_gene: TRBV7-9
d_gene: -
CDR3nt: TGTGCCAGCAGCGCGCCACTCGACCAAGAGACCCAGTACTTC
CDR3aa: CASSAPLDQETQYF

abundance: -
j_gene: TRBJ2-5
v_gene: TRBV2
d_gene: -
CDR3nt: TGTGCCAGCAGTGCCCGAGTGGAGACCCAGTACTTC
CDR3aa: CASSARVETQYF

abundance: -
j_gene: TRBJ2-3
v_gene: TRBV10-1
d_gene: TRBD2
CDR3nt: TGCGCCAGCAATAAACTAGCGGTGGGGGGCACAGATACGCAGTATTTT
CDR3aa: CASNKLAVGGTDTQYF

abundance: -
j_gene: TRBJ2-7
v_gene: TRBV4-3
d_gene: -
CDR3nt: TGCGCCAGCAGCCAAGGAGGCAGCTACGAGCAGTACTTC
CDR3aa: CASSQGGSYEQYF

abundance: -
j_gene: TRBJ2-1
v_gene: TRBV19
d_gene: TRBD2
CDR3nt: TGTGCCAGTAGTATGAGGAGCGGGAGGGAGCATGAGCAGTTCTTC
CDR3aa: CASSMRSGREHEQFF

abundance: -
j_gene: TRBJ2-7
v_gene: TRBV10-3
d_gene: -
CDR3nt: TGTGCCATCAGTACCCCTCGGCTACTCGAGCAGTACTTC
CDR3aa: CAISTPRLLEQYF

abundance: -
j_gene: TRBJ2-3
v_gene: TRBV29-1
d_gene: -
CDR3nt: TGCAGCGTTGAAGAACCCCTCTACACAGATACGCAGTATTTT
CDR3aa: CSVEEPLYTDTQYF

abundance: few
j_gene: TRBJ2-5
v_gene: TRBV18
d_gene: -
CDR3nt: TGTGCCAGCTCACCCTCGGCGGGACCACAAGAGACCCAGTACTTC
CDR3aa: CASSPSAGPQETQYF

abundance: -
j_gene: TRBJ2-7
v_gene: TRBV28
d_gene: TRBD2
CDR3nt: TGTGCCAGCAGTTTCCCCTTCGCAGCGGGAGGGTCGTACGAGCAGTACTTC
CDR3aa: CASSFPFAAGGSYEQYF

abundance: -
j_gene: TRBJ1-4
v_gene: TRBV30
d_gene: -
CDR3nt: TGTGCCTGGAGGGGGGGGACTCTACCTAATGAAAAACTGTTTTTT
CDR3aa: CAWRGGTLPNEKLFF

abundance: -
j_gene: TRBJ2-6
v_gene: TRBV7-3
d_gene: -
CDR3nt: TGTGCCAGCAGCTCGTGGGACATAAGCTCTGGGGCCAACGTCCTGACTTTC
CDR3aa: CASSSWDISSGANVLTF

abundance: -
j_gene: TRBJ2-1
v_gene: TRBV14
d_gene: -
CDR3nt: TGTGCCAGCAGCCAAGTCCTTGGACTACTCGCCGACAATGAGCAGTTCTTC
CDR3aa: CASSQVLGLLADNEQFF

abundance: -
j_gene: TRBJ2-7
v_gene: TRBV11-2
d_gene: TRBD1
CDR3nt: TGTGCCAGCAGCCCCCTCAGGGGGAAGGGGCCATACGAGCAGTACTTC
CDR3aa: CASSPLRGKGPYEQYF

abundance: -
j_gene: TRBJ2-7
v_gene: TRBV11-2
d_gene: TRBD2
CDR3nt: TGTGCCAGCAGGTCAAGCGGGACCTTTCTGCGGGGGCAGTACTTC
CDR3aa: CASRSSGTFLRGQYF

abundance: -
j_gene: TRBJ2-7
v_gene: TRBV30
d_gene: -
CDR3nt: TGTGCCTGGAGTCCACCCCCAGGGGACGGCTACGAGCAGTACTTC
CDR3aa: CAWSPPPGDGYEQYF

abundance: -
j_gene: TRBJ2-3
v_gene: TRBV4-3
d_gene: TRBD2
CDR3nt: TGCGCCAGCAGCCCCTCGACTAGCGGGGACACAGATACGCAGTATTTT
CDR3aa: CASSPSTSGDTDTQYF

abundance: -
j_gene: TRBJ2-5
v_gene: TRBV6-5
d_gene: -
CDR3nt: TGTGCCAGCAGTTACCTGGGGGAAACTAGCAAAGAGACCCAGTACTTC
CDR3aa: CASSYLGETSKETQYF

abundance: -
j_gene: TRBJ2-3
v_gene: TRBV5-8
d_gene: TRBD1
CDR3nt: TGTGCCAGCAGCGAGACGACAGGGGGACTGACAGATACGCAGTATTTT
CDR3aa: CASSETTGGLTDTQYF

abundance: -
j_gene: TRBJ2-7
v_gene: TRBV6-1
d_gene: TRBD1
CDR3nt: TGTGCCACTTTGGACAGGGGCTACGAGCAGTACTTC
CDR3aa: CATLDRGYEQYF

abundance: -
j_gene: TRBJ1-2
v_gene: TRBV10-2
d_gene: TRBD1
CDR3nt: TGCGCCAGCAGTGAGAAGGGGACAGGGAACTATGGCTACACCTTC
CDR3aa: CASSEKGTGNYGYTF

abundance: -
j_gene: TRBJ2-3
v_gene: TRBV10-1
d_gene: -
CDR3nt: TGCGCCAGCCCTGACAAGGGGTTGTGGTATGTTGGCACAGATACGCAGTATTTT
CDR3aa: CASPDKGLWYVGTDTQYF

abundance: -
j_gene: TRBJ2-2
v_gene: TRBV5-1
d_gene: -
CDR3nt: TGCGCCAGCAGCTACGAACCGGCCGGGGAGCTGTTTTTT
CDR3aa: CASSYEPAGELFF

abundance: -
j_gene: TRBJ1-2
v_gene: TRBV19
d_gene: -
CDR3nt: TGTGCCAGCACCGCAAGGGAGGGGGGCTACACCTTC
CDR3aa: CASTAREGGYTF

abundance: -
j_gene: TRBJ2-5
v_gene: TRBV30
d_gene: -
CDR3nt: TGTGCCTGGAGCGACCTGGGACTCCAAGAGACCCAGTACTTC
CDR3aa: CAWSDLGLQETQYF

abundance: once
j_gene: TRBJ2-3
v_gene: TRBV6-5
d_gene: -
CDR3nt: TGTGCCAGCAGCCGGGCCGGGACAGATACGCAGTATTTT
CDR3aa: CASSRAGTDTQYF

abundance: -
j_gene: TRBJ2-1
v_gene: TRBV11-2
d_gene: -
CDR3nt: TGTGCCAGCACACCCTACACCGGGGGCGAGCAGTTCTTC
CDR3aa: CASTPYTGGEQFF

abundance: once
j_gene: TRBJ2-4
v_gene: TRBV23-1
d_gene: -
CDR3nt: TGCGCCAGCAGTCACAGCAGGGAAAAAAACATTCAGTACTTC
CDR3aa: CASSHSREKNIQYF

abundance: -
j_gene: TRBJ2-2
v_gene: TRBV7-3
d_gene: -
CDR3nt: TGTGCCAGCAGCTCCCACTTGAGCTGGGACACCGGGGAGCTGTTTTTT
CDR3aa: CASSSHLSWDTGELFF

abundance: -
j_gene: TRBJ2-2
v_gene: TRBV9
d_gene: TRBD2
CDR3nt: TGTGCCAGCAGCCCTTGGACTAGCAACACCGGGGAGCTGTTTTTT
CDR3aa: CASSPWTSNTGELFF